The T cell receptor (beta chain) under discussion was sequenced for a study of blood T cell repertoires in COVID-19. Libraries were prepared by immunoSEQ multiplex PCR; TCRdb keeps only in-frame clonotypes and omits some of them. The table includes around 130,000 clones, 75% to 90% detected once. This CDR3 has 17 amino acids. CDR1 is SGHDT, CDR2 YYEEEE, per germline. V dropped 3 bases and J dropped 0; count of bases not matched to a gene: 10. Sequenced sample: peripheral blood. The sequence came from a man in his 70s with active or convalescent COVID-19. The chain combines TRBV5-6 with TRBJ1-1, with TRBD1 matching 8 bases. CDR3: CASSYLGQGGMNTEAFF. The CDR3 coding sequence is TGTGCCAGCAGCTACCTCGGACAGGGAGGCATGAACACTGAAGCTTTCTTT.